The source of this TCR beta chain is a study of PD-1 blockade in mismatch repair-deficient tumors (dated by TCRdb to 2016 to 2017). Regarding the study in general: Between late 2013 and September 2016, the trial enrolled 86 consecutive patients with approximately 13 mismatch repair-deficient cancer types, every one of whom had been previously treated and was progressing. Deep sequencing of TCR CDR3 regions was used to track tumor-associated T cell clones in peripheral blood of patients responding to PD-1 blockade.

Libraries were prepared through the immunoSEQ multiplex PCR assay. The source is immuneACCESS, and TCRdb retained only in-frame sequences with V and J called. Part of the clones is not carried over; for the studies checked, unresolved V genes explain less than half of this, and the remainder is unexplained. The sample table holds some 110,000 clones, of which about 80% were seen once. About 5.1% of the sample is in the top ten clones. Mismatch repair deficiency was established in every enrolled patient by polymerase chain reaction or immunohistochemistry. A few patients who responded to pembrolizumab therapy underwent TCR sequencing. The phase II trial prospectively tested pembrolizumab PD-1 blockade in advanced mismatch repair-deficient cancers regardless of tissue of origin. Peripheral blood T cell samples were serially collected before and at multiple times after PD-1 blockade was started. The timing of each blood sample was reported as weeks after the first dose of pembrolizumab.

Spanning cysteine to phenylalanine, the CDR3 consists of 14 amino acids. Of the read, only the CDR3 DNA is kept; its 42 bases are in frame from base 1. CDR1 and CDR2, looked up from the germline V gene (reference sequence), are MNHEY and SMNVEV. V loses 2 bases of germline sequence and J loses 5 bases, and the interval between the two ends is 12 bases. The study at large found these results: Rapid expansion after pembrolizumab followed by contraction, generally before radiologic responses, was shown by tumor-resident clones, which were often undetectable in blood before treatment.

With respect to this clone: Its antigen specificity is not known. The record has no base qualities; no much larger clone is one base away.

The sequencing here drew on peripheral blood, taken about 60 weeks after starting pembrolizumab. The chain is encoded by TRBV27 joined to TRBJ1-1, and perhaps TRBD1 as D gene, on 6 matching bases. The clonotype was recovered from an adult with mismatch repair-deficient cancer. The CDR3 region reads CASSLGGSYTEAFF. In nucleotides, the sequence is TGTGCCAGCAGTTTAGGGGGCAGTTATACTGAAGCTTTCTTT.